The T cell receptor beta chain under discussion was sequenced for a study of cytomegalovirus exposure and HLA in healthy donors. This clone showed up just a few times. As yet, its antigen is unknown. This CDR3 has 14 residues. Trimming cost V 0 bases and J 7 bases, with 10 bases left between them. Germline V lookup: CDR1 MNHNS, CDR2 SASEGT. Study-wide findings and caveats: It was assumed in the presence/absence analyses that sequencing depth was roughly uniform across donors. Sequencing probably produced one cluster of sequence variants that were highly shared.

PCR employed 60 Vbeta and 13 Jbeta primers. The assay was immunoSEQ multiplex PCR, and TCRdb's table has in-frame clones only and misses some. The sample holds 100,000 to 150,000 clones, 60% to 75% seen once. This receptor was obtained from a woman between 50 and 59 years old in good health and CMV-seropositive. The chain employs TRBV6-1 and TRBJ1-5; no firm D call. Sequencing used PBMCs. The CDR3 here is CASSEAWGGQPQHF. CDR3 coding DNA: TGTGCCAGCAGTGAAGCGTGGGGAGGCCAGCCCCAGCATTTT.